This T cell receptor (beta chain) was identified in a study of blood T cells in healthy people across ages. Study outcomes and limitations: Per million T cells, the diversity of TCR beta decreased roughly linearly as age advanced. A greater number of naive CD4+ cells and higher diversity distinguished long-lived donors from aged donors.

This clonotype showed up just a few times. The antigen is unknown. CDR1 MDHEN and CDR2 SYDVKM come from the germline V gene. The CDR3 has 12 residues. V lost 8 bases to trimming and J lost 8 bases, with 15 bases between them. The use of a sample-barcoded 5' primer and a J-beta primer mix characterized a second PCR of roughly 7 to 11 cycles. TCRdb processed the 5' RACE reads anew with MiXCR; each CDR3 protein has one entry. Of 1.5 million to 2 million distinct CDR3 sequences in the sample, 49% were seen once. The TCR was taken from a middle-aged woman in good health. The V call is TRBV28, the J call TRBJ1-2; D call uncertain. The sample comprised blood. The CDR3 spells CASSSRVMGYTF. CDR3 coding DNA: TGTGCCAGCTCATCTCGGGTAATGGGCTACACCTTC.